This is a list of T cell receptor beta chains from one sample in a study of post-analysis software for immune sequencing data. Each CDR3 protein gets one entry after TCRdb re-called the PCR reads with MiXCR. The repertoire consists of 150,000 or so distinct CDR3 sequences, with 35% to 40% occurring once and the leading ten covering roughly 28%. The source material was blood, sampled after autologous hematopoietic stem cell transplantation. The receptors derive from a girl aged 5-17 years with multiple sclerosis. The CDR3 runs from the conserved cysteine through the conserved F or W. The order of the fields is D gene, clone size, J gene, V gene, CDR3 DNA, CDR3 protein. D genes are given only for firm matches. The size of a clone is reported for some rows only, either as once, few or many, or as a class for expanded clones.

d_call: NA
clone_size: NA
j_call: TRBJ2-7
v_call: TRBV7-2
cdr3_nt: TGTGCCAGCAGCCCAGGAAGGGTATTTCCCTACGAGCAGTACTTC
cdr3_aa: CASSPGRVFPYEQYF

d_call: NA
clone_size: many
j_call: TRBJ1-2
v_call: TRBV7-9
cdr3_nt: TGTGCCAGCAGCTCCCGGACGGAAGACAAGTATGGCTACACCTTC
cdr3_aa: CASSSRTEDKYGYTF

d_call: NA
clone_size: NA
j_call: TRBJ1-4
v_call: TRBV20-1
cdr3_nt: TGCAGTGCTAGAGATCCGTGGGGAGGCAACGAAAAACTGTTTTTT
cdr3_aa: CSARDPWGGNEKLFF

d_call: TRBD1
clone_size: few
j_call: TRBJ2-2
v_call: TRBV4-2
cdr3_nt: TGTGCCAGCAGCCAATCAGGACAGGGGAACACCGGGGAGCTGTTTTTT
cdr3_aa: CASSQSGQGNTGELFF

d_call: TRBD1
clone_size: NA
j_call: TRBJ1-2
v_call: TRBV5-1
cdr3_nt: TGCGCCAGCAGCTTCGAGACAGGGGGAGGCTACACCTTC
cdr3_aa: CASSFETGGGYTF

d_call: NA
clone_size: NA
j_call: TRBJ2-1
v_call: TRBV4-2
cdr3_nt: TGTGCCAGCAGCCAAGAGCCCGGGAGCGGTTACAATGAGCAGTTCTTC
cdr3_aa: CASSQEPGSGYNEQFF

d_call: NA
clone_size: NA
j_call: TRBJ1-5
v_call: TRBV12-3/TRBV12-4
cdr3_nt: TGTGCCAGCAGTTTAGGGGACGCTAGCAATCAGCCCCAGCATTTT
cdr3_aa: CASSLGDASNQPQHF

d_call: NA
clone_size: once
j_call: TRBJ1-3
v_call: TRBV20-1
cdr3_nt: TGCAGTGCTAGATTGGGGAACTCTGGAAACACCATATATTTT
cdr3_aa: CSARLGNSGNTIYF

d_call: TRBD1
clone_size: NA
j_call: TRBJ1-1
v_call: TRBV5-1
cdr3_nt: TGCGCCAGCAGCTTAGACAGGGTAAAACGCTACGAAGCTTTCTTT
cdr3_aa: CASSLDRVKRYEAFF

d_call: NA
clone_size: NA
j_call: TRBJ1-5
v_call: TRBV12-5
cdr3_nt: TGTGCTAGTGGCAGAGGGGACGCAACGAATCAGCCCCAGCATTTT
cdr3_aa: CASGRGDATNQPQHF

d_call: TRBD1
clone_size: NA
j_call: TRBJ2-7
v_call: TRBV20-1
cdr3_nt: TGCAGTGCTAGTAAACAGGACAGGGCGACCTACGAGCAGTACTTC
cdr3_aa: CSASKQDRATYEQYF

d_call: NA
clone_size: few
j_call: TRBJ2-7
v_call: TRBV25-1
cdr3_nt: TGTGCCAGCAGTGCCCACTCCGCTATTGGCGAGCAGTACTTC
cdr3_aa: CASSAHSAIGEQYF

d_call: NA
clone_size: NA
j_call: TRBJ2-1
v_call: TRBV20-1
cdr3_nt: TGCAGTGCTTTAGTGGGCAGAGGCTACGAGCAGTTCTTC
cdr3_aa: CSALVGRGYEQFF

d_call: TRBD2
clone_size: many
j_call: TRBJ2-7
v_call: TRBV20-1
cdr3_nt: TGCAGTGCTAGCCTTGGACTAGCTGGGTACGAGCAGTACTTC
cdr3_aa: CSASLGLAGYEQYF

d_call: NA
clone_size: few
j_call: TRBJ1-5
v_call: TRBV6-1
cdr3_nt: TGTGCCAGCAGTGGGGCCCGCAGGGACTGGGGTCAGCCCCAGCATTTT
cdr3_aa: CASSGARRDWGQPQHF

d_call: NA
clone_size: many
j_call: TRBJ1-2
v_call: TRBV29-1
cdr3_nt: TGCAGCGTTTCCCCTCATGACAGGCCGGGTGAGGGCTACACCTTC
cdr3_aa: CSVSPHDRPGEGYTF

d_call: TRBD1
clone_size: NA
j_call: TRBJ2-6
v_call: TRBV13
cdr3_nt: TGTGCCGGCAGCTCACCACAGGGGTCTGGGGCCAACGTCCTGACTTTC
cdr3_aa: CAGSSPQGSGANVLTF

d_call: NA
clone_size: NA
j_call: TRBJ2-7
v_call: TRBV28
cdr3_nt: TGTGCCAGCGGTTTTTCGACCGGGACATTGACCTACGAGCAGTACTTC
cdr3_aa: CASGFSTGTLTYEQYF

d_call: NA
clone_size: NA
j_call: TRBJ2-7
v_call: TRBV7-2
cdr3_nt: TGTGCCAGCAGCCCGGGGCTCGGTGGCTACGAGCAGTACTTC
cdr3_aa: CASSPGLGGYEQYF

d_call: NA
clone_size: NA
j_call: TRBJ1-2
v_call: TRBV6-5
cdr3_nt: TGTGCCAGCAGTAAGGACAGATTTAACTATGGCTACACCTTC
cdr3_aa: CASSKDRFNYGYTF

d_call: NA
clone_size: many
j_call: TRBJ2-1
v_call: TRBV12-3/TRBV12-4
cdr3_nt: TGTGCCAGCAGTTTATTAGGGGTGCAGTTCTTC
cdr3_aa: CASSLLGVQFF

d_call: NA
clone_size: NA
j_call: TRBJ2-7
v_call: TRBV7-2
cdr3_nt: TGTGCCAGCAGCAACGGGGCCTGGGGGTACGAGCAGTACTTC
cdr3_aa: CASSNGAWGYEQYF

d_call: NA
clone_size: once
j_call: TRBJ1-4
v_call: TRBV6-6
cdr3_nt: TGTGCCAGCAGTTACCGGGAAAGGGGGGATGAAAAACTGTTTTTT
cdr3_aa: CASSYRERGDEKLFF

d_call: TRBD1
clone_size: NA
j_call: TRBJ1-2
v_call: TRBV19
cdr3_nt: TGTGCCACCGGAGCGGGACAGGGGAACTATGGCTACACCTTC
cdr3_aa: CATGAGQGNYGYTF

d_call: NA
clone_size: NA
j_call: TRBJ2-3
v_call: TRBV5-4
cdr3_nt: TGTGCCAGCAGCCAGACAGGCGGAGGCGCAGATACGCAGTATTTT
cdr3_aa: CASSQTGGGADTQYF

d_call: NA
clone_size: few
j_call: TRBJ1-5
v_call: TRBV21-1
cdr3_nt: TGTGCCAACCTTGAGCGGGGCAAGTATAGCAATCAGCCCCAGCATTTT
cdr3_aa: CANLERGKYSNQPQHF

d_call: TRBD2
clone_size: few
j_call: TRBJ2-1
v_call: TRBV27
cdr3_nt: TGTGCCAGCAGTCACGGACTAGCGGGCAATGAGCAGTTCTTC
cdr3_aa: CASSHGLAGNEQFF

d_call: NA
clone_size: few
j_call: TRBJ2-1
v_call: TRBV5-6
cdr3_nt: TGTGCCAGCAGCTTGGGGCAGGGCTTCCACAATGAGCAGTTCTTC
cdr3_aa: CASSLGQGFHNEQFF

d_call: TRBD1
clone_size: NA
j_call: TRBJ1-4
v_call: TRBV7-8
cdr3_nt: TGTGCCAGCAGCCGAGGGGGACAGGGGGGGTTGTTTTTT
cdr3_aa: CASSRGGQGGLFF

d_call: TRBD2
clone_size: NA
j_call: TRBJ2-3
v_call: TRBV20-1
cdr3_nt: TGCAGTGCTAGAGGAGGACTAGCGGGAGGTAACACAGATACGCAGTATTTT
cdr3_aa: CSARGGLAGGNTDTQYF

d_call: NA
clone_size: NA
j_call: TRBJ1-5
v_call: TRBV6-1
cdr3_nt: TGTGCCAGCAATACAGGGTTTCCGCCCCGGCATTTT
cdr3_aa: CASNTGFPPRHF

d_call: NA
clone_size: NA
j_call: TRBJ2-5
v_call: TRBV21-1
cdr3_nt: TGTGCCAGCAGCAAAGGGGCCACAGGGCAAGAGACCCAGTACTTC
cdr3_aa: CASSKGATGQETQYF

d_call: TRBD2
clone_size: NA
j_call: TRBJ2-2
v_call: TRBV5-1
cdr3_nt: TGCGCCAGCAGCTTGTTAGCGGGAGAGGCCGGGGAGCTGTTTTTT
cdr3_aa: CASSLLAGEAGELFF

d_call: NA
clone_size: many
j_call: TRBJ2-7
v_call: TRBV7-6
cdr3_nt: TGTGCCAGCAGCTTATCCGCAGGCGAGCAGTACTTC
cdr3_aa: CASSLSAGEQYF

d_call: NA
clone_size: NA
j_call: TRBJ2-4
v_call: TRBV9
cdr3_nt: TGTGCCAGCAGCGTAACCCTGGGGGACATTCAGTACTTC
cdr3_aa: CASSVTLGDIQYF

d_call: NA
clone_size: NA
j_call: TRBJ2-4
v_call: TRBV20-1
cdr3_nt: TGCAGTGCTAGGCCGACAGGCGAAAAAAACATTCAGTACTTC
cdr3_aa: CSARPTGEKNIQYF

d_call: NA
clone_size: many
j_call: TRBJ1-6
v_call: TRBV3-1
cdr3_nt: TGTGCCAGCAGCGAACTCGGCGGTCAGAATTCACCCCTCCACTTT
cdr3_aa: CASSELGGQNSPLHF

d_call: TRBD1
clone_size: NA
j_call: TRBJ1-5
v_call: TRBV20-1
cdr3_nt: TGCAGTGCTAGACCCACAGGGGCTTGGGGCAATCAGCCCCAGCATTTT
cdr3_aa: CSARPTGAWGNQPQHF

d_call: TRBD2
clone_size: few
j_call: TRBJ2-5
v_call: TRBV15
cdr3_nt: TGTGCCACCAGCAGAGAGATACCTGGAGCGGGAGGCAAAGAGACCCAGTACTTC
cdr3_aa: CATSREIPGAGGKETQYF

d_call: NA
clone_size: few
j_call: TRBJ2-5
v_call: TRBV20-1
cdr3_nt: TGCAGTGCTAGTGGAGGGAAAGGAGAGACCCAGTACTTC
cdr3_aa: CSASGGKGETQYF

d_call: NA
clone_size: NA
j_call: TRBJ1-4
v_call: TRBV7-2
cdr3_nt: TGTGCCAGCAGCGCACAGGTCCGAACTAATGAAAAACTGTTTTTT
cdr3_aa: CASSAQVRTNEKLFF

d_call: TRBD2
clone_size: once
j_call: TRBJ2-5
v_call: TRBV5-1
cdr3_nt: TGCGCCAGCAGCTCCGGGACTAGCGGTTGGCAAGAGACCCAGTACTTC
cdr3_aa: CASSSGTSGWQETQYF

d_call: NA
clone_size: NA
j_call: TRBJ2-5
v_call: TRBV12-3/TRBV12-4
cdr3_nt: TGTGCCAGCAGTTTGTATCGATTGGGTGAGCAGTACTTC
cdr3_aa: CASSLYRLGEQYF

d_call: NA
clone_size: NA
j_call: TRBJ2-6
v_call: TRBV7-7
cdr3_nt: TGTGCTAGCAGCTTAGGAGGGGCTGGGGCCAACGTCCTGACTTTC
cdr3_aa: CASSLGGAGANVLTF

d_call: TRBD1
clone_size: NA
j_call: TRBJ1-1
v_call: TRBV29-1
cdr3_nt: TGCAGCGCCAGGGGGCTTGGCACTGAAGCTTTCTTT
cdr3_aa: CSARGLGTEAFF

d_call: NA
clone_size: NA
j_call: TRBJ1-6
v_call: TRBV7-2
cdr3_nt: TGTGCCAGCAGCTCCCGCCCGGGTTCACCCCTCCACTTT
cdr3_aa: CASSSRPGSPLHF

d_call: NA
clone_size: once
j_call: TRBJ2-5
v_call: TRBV5-1
cdr3_nt: TGCGCCAGCAGCTTGGGAGGTTGGGAGCAGTACTTC
cdr3_aa: CASSLGGWEQYF

d_call: NA
clone_size: NA
j_call: TRBJ2-1
v_call: TRBV5-1
cdr3_nt: TGCGCCAGCAGCCCGGACCCAGTTGATGAGCAGTTCTTC
cdr3_aa: CASSPDPVDEQFF

d_call: NA
clone_size: NA
j_call: TRBJ2-1
v_call: TRBV11-3
cdr3_nt: TGTGCCAGCAGCTTAGACCTCCCCTCCTACAATGAGCAGTTCTTC
cdr3_aa: CASSLDLPSYNEQFF

d_call: TRBD2
clone_size: few
j_call: TRBJ2-1
v_call: TRBV5-1
cdr3_nt: TGCGCCAGCAGCGGAGGCGGGAGAATCCACAATGAGCAGTTCTTC
cdr3_aa: CASSGGGRIHNEQFF

d_call: TRBD1
clone_size: few
j_call: TRBJ2-1
v_call: TRBV7-9
cdr3_nt: TGTGCCAGCAGCTTTTACAAGTTGCGGACAGGCTCCTACAATGAGCAGTTCTTC
cdr3_aa: CASSFYKLRTGSYNEQFF

d_call: NA
clone_size: few
j_call: TRBJ1-1
v_call: TRBV6-5
cdr3_nt: TGTGCCAGCAGTTACTCGTGGGCAGTCATGAACACTGAAGCTTTCTTT
cdr3_aa: CASSYSWAVMNTEAFF

d_call: NA
clone_size: few
j_call: TRBJ2-5
v_call: TRBV9
cdr3_nt: TGTGCCAGCAGCCCCCCTGGGGTAAGGGAGACCCAGTACTTC
cdr3_aa: CASSPPGVRETQYF

d_call: NA
clone_size: NA
j_call: TRBJ2-2
v_call: TRBV7-3
cdr3_nt: TGTGCCAGCAGCTTCACCCCCATAGGGACCGGGGAGCTGTTTTTT
cdr3_aa: CASSFTPIGTGELFF